The present entry profiles one TCR beta chain with its context. The CDR3 spans 18 residues. CDR1 and CDR2 (germline): MDHEN, SYDVKM. The V gene end was trimmed by 4 bases and the J gene end by 1 base; junction bases not matched to a gene: 12. This sample is part of a study of blood T cell repertoires in COVID-19. Background on the study: The United States, Italy and Spain were the sources of the acute and convalescent COVID-19 samples.

Participant age was roughly 18 to 89 years, and participants resided in 25 or so US areas. A PCR-confirmed or clinician-diagnosed COVID-19 case had contacted exposed participants within 2 weeks of entry. In the original workflow: Amplification of reference gene primers provided the estimated nucleated cell counts. Repertoires were generated with immunoSEQ multiplex PCR, while TCRdb's copy carries only in-frame clones and drops some. D and trimming come from the DNA, and the V and J calls and clone size come from that table. Among a few hundred thousand clones, about 88% were seen once, and the ten largest hold over 0.9%.

Input material: PBMCs or T cells enriched from blood (not recorded which). This sequence joins TRBV28 and TRBJ1-1; 10 bases match TRBD1. The TCR was taken from a woman in her 30s who had been exposed to COVID-19. The CDR3 sequence is CASSSNGRDRGRNTEAFF. DNA for the CDR3: TGTGCCAGCAGTTCCAACGGCCGGGACAGGGGTCGGAACACTGAAGCTTTCTTT. The variable domain in full, completed from reference TRBV28 and TRBJ1-1, reads DVKVTQSSRYLVKRTGEKVFLECVQDMDHENMFWYRQDPGLGLRLIYFSYDVKMKEKGDIPEGYSVSREKKERFSLILESASTNQTSMYLCASSSNGRDRGRNTEAFFGQGTRLTVV.